Below are 4 T cell receptor beta chains sequenced from a single sample in a study of blood T cell repertoires in COVID-19. TCRdb keeps only in-frame clones here, not all; method: immunoSEQ multiplex PCR. This table holds roughly 300,000 clones, around 87% found once. What was sequenced was peripheral blood. The receptors come from a woman in her forties or fifties who had recovered from COVID-19.

The gene calls are TRBV5-1 and TRBJ2-5; a possible D gene is TRBD1 (6 bases). Trimming removed 2 bases from V and 4 bases from J, with 9 bases in between. CDR1 and CDR2 from the germline V gene are SGHRS and YFSETQ. The CDR3 length is 13 residues. The CDR3 nucleotides read TGCGCCAGCAGCTTATGGGGGCGAGAGACCCAGTACTTC. Protein product: CASSLWGRETQYF.

The chain has TRBV6-2 or TRBV6-3 and TRBJ1-2; 7 bases agree with TRBD1. This CDR3 has 15 amino acids. Germline V gene data show CDR1 as MNHEY and CDR2 as SVGEGT. V trimming: 4 bases; J trimming: 5 bases; junction bases outside the gene matches: 10. The CDR3 here is CASSLGQIGVYGYTF. DNA for the CDR3: TGTGCCAGCAGTTTGGGACAGATTGGTGTATATGGCTACACCTTC.

The CDR3 is CASSQEVAGVEQFF. As DNA, the CDR3 is TGCGCCAGCAGCCAAGAGGTGGCGGGAGTTGAGCAGTTCTTC. The chain combines TRBV4-1 with TRBJ2-1; TRBD2 matches at 7 bases. The CDR3 covers 14 residues. Germline V gene data show CDR1 as MGHRA and CDR2 as YSYEKL. The V gene end was trimmed by 0 bases and the J gene end by 9 bases; junction bases not matched to a gene: 5.

The chain carries TRBV7-2 and TRBJ2-3, with D maybe TRBD2 (6 bases). V lost 2 bases to trimming and J lost 0 bases, with 12 bases between them. CDR1 and CDR2 from the germline V gene are SGHTA and FQGNSA. This CDR3 has 16 residues. The CDR3 bases are TGTGCCAGCAGCTTAATAGCGGACCTTAGCACAGATACGCAGTATTTT. This encodes CASSLIADLSTDTQYF.